This T cell receptor beta chain comes out of a study of blood T cells in healthy people across ages (dated by TCRdb to the mid-2010s). Broadly, across the study: In model experiments, roughly one uniquely barcoded TCR beta cDNA molecule per two T cells was captured by template switching. Using deep sequencing normalized with unique cDNA molecular identifiers, the study measured how TCR beta repertoire diversity changes with age. Four age groups were formed from the donors: young (average approximately 15 years), middle-aged (roughly 38), aged (roughly 56) and long-lived (less than 85). The study analyzed two additional independent replicas of 1 million unique cDNA reads from the same blood draw for two donors, one aged 18 to 29 and one aged 80 or older.

V is cut by 2 bases and J by 2 bases, and the space between the germline ends is 7 bases. Taken from cysteine to phenylalanine, the CDR3 has 13 residues. Here the CDR3 DNA is all that survives: 39 bases in frame from base 1. Per the germline V gene, SGHRS is the CDR1 and YFSETQ is the CDR2. This clonotype occurred a few times. The antigen this receptor binds is unknown. The sample holds no much larger clone one base away, and base qualities are not on file. The roughly 39 donors, aged about 6 to 100 years, were systemically healthy Caucasian individuals from Russia. Approximately 9.3 milliliters of peripheral blood were drawn from each donor into EDTA-treated Vacutainer tubes. Ficoll-Paque density-gradient centrifugation was used to isolate PBMCs, with at least 6.5 million obtained per sample. Trizol reagent was used to extract total RNA from PBMCs, with at least 5.5 micrograms per sample. For every donor, flow cytometry on a PBMC aliquot measured the percentage of naive CD45RAhigh/CD27high T cells.

Library preparation was by 5' RACE. The reads were generated on an Illumina HiSeq 2500. The second PCR ran for about 6 to 12 cycles and used a J-beta primer mix along with a sample-barcoded 5' primer. A template-switch 5' adaptor carrying 12 random nucleotides introduced a unique molecular identifier onto each TCR beta cDNA molecule. At least 2.5 million CDR3-containing paired-end reads were obtained from each sample. The Mint cDNA synthesis kit, primed by a TRBC-specific oligonucleotide, was used to synthesize first-strand cDNA from all RNA. After uracil-DNA glycosylase treatment, a first 18-cycle PCR used universal primers M1SS and BC2_uni_R on all cDNA. The original pipeline was this. For normalization, 1 million high-quality reads were randomly selected from each sample, with every read carrying a distinct molecular identifier. Instead of being binned into consensus sequences, reads that shared molecular identifiers were thrown out. MiTCR, set to a Q25 quality threshold and the strictest error-elimination algorithm, was used for CDR3 identification, clonotype clustering and error correction. Lower-bound total TCR beta diversity was estimated with a nonparametric unseen species model using Euler transformation. TCRdb took the public reads, trimmed them with fastp at Q25, ran MiXCR for clone calling and kept in-frame beta chains. Merged by CDR3 protein, the rows form single entries marked with the most common genes and DNA. These V and J calls rely on TCRdb rather than the paper's analysis. The sample table records hundreds of thousands of distinct CDR3 sequences; around a quarter of these occur just once. 3% to 4% of the sample goes to the ten largest clones.

Study-wide findings and limitations: Estimates of total diversity from one million sequenced T cells were regarded as lower bounds and underestimates. Bulk unsorted PBMC profiling prevented conclusive comparison of naive and antigen-experienced compartments. Compared with the aged group, more naive CD4+ T cells, fewer expanded clones and increased TCR diversity were shown by the long-lived group, suggesting age selection. A strong correlation was found between observed TCR beta diversity and the percentage of naive T cells measured by flow cytometry. Donor CMV infection status was unknown, potentially confounding age-related changes in expanded clonotypes. As age increased, observed TCR beta diversity per million T cells dropped in a roughly linear way, and a significant reduction was already evident by age 40.

The data were also submitted as part of a second study, on T cells of mothers and their children. As the second publication notes: Nine systemically healthy Caucasian individuals, comprising three mothers and their six children, were included as donors. cDNA synthesis used all of the extracted RNA, with 1.5 ug of RNA in each 15 ul reaction. In the second PCR, sample barcodes and 2-4 random nucleotides were introduced via the M1S primer. Each mother yielded over 8 million TCR beta CDR3 reads and each child 3 million or so reads. Thymic selection shapes the output of TCR recombination in a similar way in related and unrelated pairs, and inherited differences have a minor effect. Normalized repertoire overlap was always found to be slightly, but never significantly, higher in related mother-child pairs than in unrelated mother-child pairs. Persistent microchimeric T cell clones were not detected, at a sensitivity of about 99 clones per million clonotypes. In the study, deep NGS was used to compare the TCR beta repertoires of mothers and children, and features distinguishing related mother-child pairs from unrelated individuals were sought. On average, the children were approximately 11 +/- 4 years old, while the mothers were about 37 +/- 4 years old. After adapters were ligated using NEBNext reagents, the libraries underwent 100+100 nt paired-end sequencing on an Illumina HiSeq 2000. To prevent cross-contamination, the mother and child libraries were prepared a month apart and were sequenced in separate runs. Between roughly 450,000 and 2,000,000 distinct TCR beta clonotypes were identified per donor. Naive TCR beta clonotypes were estimated from low-frequency clonotypes matched to each donor's FACS-determined naive share, without sorting.

The sequence was obtained from a boy aged 2 to 9 in good health. Sequences were obtained from blood. The receptor chain draws on TRBV5-1 and TRBJ1-2; the D gene remains uncertain. The CDR3 sequence is CASSFPPNYGYTF. The nucleotide sequence reads as follows: TGCGCCAGCAGCTTTCCACCGAACTATGGCTACACCTTC.